The 20 T cell receptor beta chains presented below share a single source sample, sequenced in a study of shared clonotypes between healthy human individuals. Generated by immunoSEQ multiplex PCR, the TCRdb table keeps only in-frame clones and is missing some. This table holds over a million clones, roughly 70% found once. Sequenced sample: memory CD4+ T cells sorted from blood. The subset is: CD45RA-negative fraction. All receptors derive from a man in his late teens or twenties in good health.

V is TRBV25-1 and J is TRBJ1-1; D ambiguous. The ends were cut back, 8 bases at V and 4 bases at J, with 17 bases in the middle. The CDR3 spans 14 residues. The germline CDR1 and CDR2 sequences are MGHDK and SYGVNS. The CDR3 reads CASGPGGRGTEAFF. The CDR3 DNA follows: TGTGCCAGCGGTCCAGGAGGCCGAGGCACTGAAGCTTTCTTT.

The V and J genes are TRBV4-3 and TRBJ1-5; the D is unclear. The CDR3 runs to 13 residues. With 0 bases removed from V and 6 bases from J, the gap between germline ends came to 6 bases. From germline, CDR1 is LGHNA and CDR2 YSLEER. Here the CDR3 reads CASSQESGQPQHF. CDR3 nucleotides: TGCGCCAGCAGCCAAGAATCCGGTCAGCCCCAGCATTTT.

The chain couples TRBV21-1 to TRBJ2-7. TRBV21-1 represents a pseudogene. The CDR3 consists of 14 residues. CDR3 in amino acids: CASSKKDGSYEQYF. The CDR3 nucleotides are TGTGCCAGCAGCAAAAAGGACGGATCCTACGAGCAGTACTTC.

The V call is TRBV9, the J call TRBJ2-3; TRBD2 agrees at 10 bases. Unmatched junction bases numbered 25, after V lost 4 bases and J lost 2 bases. The germline gives CDR1 SGDLS, CDR2 YYNGEE. The CDR3 sequence is 22 residues long. Here the CDR3 reads CASSRAVWEGLAGVRTTDTQYF. The CDR3 bases are TGTGCCAGCAGCCGAGCGGTCTGGGAGGGGCTAGCGGGGGTGAGGACCACAGATACGCAGTATTTT.

Notes on this clone: Other DNA sequences in the same sample also yield this CDR3. The chain carries TRBV19 and TRBJ2-7, with a weak D call TRBD2 (6 bases). The CDR3 covers 14 residues. Trimming took off 3 bases at V and 3 bases at J, with 12 bases between the two ends. The germline V gene has CDR1 LNHDA and CDR2 SQIVND (reference sequence). This chain's CDR3 is CASSIRDGSYEQYF. Here the CDR3 DNA reads TGTGCCAGTAGTATCCGGGACGGGAGCTACGAGCAGTACTTC.

There are a few counts of this clone. The chain combines TRBV7-3 with TRBJ2-3; D is ambiguous. Germline CDR1 reads SGHTA; CDR2 reads FQGTGA. This CDR3 is built from 14 residues. V was trimmed by 2 bases and J by 0 bases, leaving 6 bases between them. CDR3 DNA: TGTGCCAGCAGCTTAGTCAGAAGCACAGATACGCAGTATTTT. It translates to CASSLVRSTDTQYF.

The V gene is TRBV7-2, the J gene TRBJ2-2; perhaps D is TRBD1 or TRBD2 (5 bases each). This CDR3 comprises 15 residues. V shed 5 bases and J shed 9 bases, with 19 bases lying between them. Germline CDR1 reads SGHTA; CDR2 reads FQGNSA. This CDR3 reads CASSVGELRRRELFF. CDR3 coding DNA: TGTGCCAGCAGCGTAGGGGAGCTTCGCCGTCGGGAGCTGTTTTTT. Filled out from reference TRBV7-2 and TRBJ2-2, the complete variable domain reads GAGVSQSPSNKVTEKGKDVELRCDPISGHTALYWYRQSLGQGLEFLIYFQGNSAPDKSGLPSDRFSAERTGGSVSTLTIQRTQQEDSAVYLCASSVGELRRRELFFGEGSRLTVL.

V gene TRBV29-1 combines with J gene TRBJ1-2, with D maybe TRBD1 (6 bases). This CDR3 contains 14 residues. Germline CDR1 and CDR2: SQVTM and ANQGSEA. V lost 7 bases and J 4 bases, leaving 19 bases between the germline ends. CDR3 loop: CSAGLEGGGYGYTF. The DNA of the CDR3 is TGCAGCGCTGGATTGGAGGGGGGAGGCTATGGCTACACCTTC.

This clone has a count of ten or more. This chain uses TRBV9 with TRBJ2-2, with 7 bases lining up with TRBD2. The CDR3 consists of 15 residues. Germline V lookup: CDR1 SGDLS, CDR2 YYNGEE. With V trimmed by 0 bases and J by 4 bases, 3 bases remained unmatched. The CDR3 DNA follows: TGTGCCAGCAGCGTAGGGGAGGGTTCCACCGGGGAGCTGTTTTTT. Translated: CASSVGEGSTGELFF.

This rearrangement joins TRBV9 to TRBJ2-1; D remains unclear. Germline CDR1 is SGDLS and CDR2 is YYNGEE. Trimming took 3 bases from V and 3 from J, leaving 7 bases between them. The CDR3 has 13 residues. Written as DNA, the CDR3 is TGTGCCAGCAGCGGCCGGTTCTACAATGAGCAGTTCTTC. This encodes CASSGRFYNEQFF.

This chain connects TRBV5-1 to TRBJ1-5; D gene unclear. Deletions cut 3 bases from V and 6 bases from J, with 10 bases between. This CDR3 is 13 amino acids long. Germline CDR1 reads SGHRS; CDR2 reads YFSETQ. This CDR3 reads CASSSESGQPQHF. The CDR3 DNA follows: TGCGCCAGCAGCTCCGAGTCGGGTCAGCCCCAGCATTTT. Supplemented by reference TRBV5-1 and TRBJ1-5, the full variable domain reads KAGVTQTPRYLIKTRGQQVTLSCSPISGHRSVSWYQQTPGQGLQFLFEYFSETQRNKGNFPGRFSGRQFSNSRSEMNVSTLELGDSALYLCASSSESGQPQHFGDGTRLSIL.

The V call is TRBV6-6, the J call TRBJ2-7; no definite D call. The germline V gene encodes CDR1 MNHNY and CDR2 SVGAGI (reference sequence). The CDR3 runs 13 residues. Trimming stripped 5 bases from V and 3 bases from J, with 11 bases between. The DNA of the CDR3 is TGTGCCAGCAGTCGCCAAATCGGCTACGAGCAGTACTTC. Its protein product is CASSRQIGYEQYF.

As concerns this clone: In the same sample, other DNA sequences code for this CDR3. The rearrangement links TRBV28 to TRBJ1-5; D ambiguous. The CDR3 covers 12 residues. The V gene lost 6 bases and the J gene lost 4 bases, with 7 bases spanning the gap. Germline V gene data show CDR1 as MDHEN and CDR2 as SYDVKM. The CDR3 coding sequence is TGTGCCAGCAGGTCACCAAATCAGCCCCAGCATTTT. Protein product: CASRSPNQPQHF.

Of note for this clone: The sample has other DNA sequences that encode this CDR3 too. The chain carries TRBV25-1 and TRBJ2-1; D gene uncertain. Germline CDR1 reads MGHDK; CDR2 reads SYGVNS. Trimming took 2 bases from V and 5 from J, leaving 7 bases between them. The CDR3 is made up of 13 amino acids. The CDR3: CASSEGPNNEQFF. CDR3 nucleotides: TGTGCCAGCAGTGAAGGCCCGAACAATGAGCAGTTCTTC.

The gene calls are TRBV4-1 and TRBJ1-4, with a tentative D call TRBD1 (5 bases). The V gene lost 6 bases and the J gene lost 3 bases, with 14 bases spanning the gap. This CDR3 has 15 amino acids. CDR1 and CDR2 from the germline V gene are MGHRA and YSYEKL. The CDR3 DNA is TGCGCCAGCAGTCTGACCGGGACGGCTAATGAAAAACTGTTTTTT. This codes for CASSLTGTANEKLFF.

DNA of the CDR3: TGTGCCAGCAGTCCCGACACATTCTCCTACGAGCAGTACTTC. This encodes CASSPDTFSYEQYF. The V gene is TRBV5-6, the J gene TRBJ2-7; D gene unclear. V was clipped by 5 bases and J by 0 bases, with 12 bases between them. Germline-derived CDR1 and CDR2 are SGHDT and YYEEEE. The CDR3 is 14 amino acids.

V usage is TRBV27 and J usage is TRBJ2-5, with 12 bases fitting TRBD2. CDR3 length equals 15 residues. CDR1 and CDR2 from the germline V gene are MNHEY and SMNVEV (reference sequence). With V trimmed by 3 bases and J by 4 bases, 3 bases remained unmatched. The CDR3 reads CASSLLAGGTETQYF. Written as DNA, the CDR3 is TGTGCCAGCAGTTTGCTAGCGGGGGGGACAGAGACCCAGTACTTC.

A note on this clone: At the DNA level, this CDR3 is encoded by other sequences in the same sample as well. The rearrangement joins TRBV30 to TRBJ1-5, with 10 bases that match TRBD1. CDR1 and CDR2 from the germline V gene are GTSNPN and SVGIG (reference sequence). The CDR3 extends over 13 amino acids. The V segment lost 5 bases and the J segment 2 bases; nucleotides outside the gene matches: 0. CDR3 region: CAWGQGGNQPQHF. In DNA form, the CDR3 reads TGTGCCTGGGGACAGGGGGGCAATCAGCCCCAGCATTTT.

The chain has TRBV15 and TRBJ2-6; the D gene is possibly TRBD2 (6 bases). Per germline, CDR1 LNHNV and CDR2 YYDKDF (reference sequence). V was trimmed by 1 base and J by 3 bases, leaving 7 bases between them. The CDR3 sequence is 15 residues long. CDR3 DNA: TGTGCCACCAGCAGAGCGGGGGTTGGGGCCAACGTCCTGACTTTC. Protein sequence: CATSRAGVGANVLTF.

A word on this clone: Other DNA sequences in this sample translate to the same CDR3. Here the CDR3 reads CASSLGGTENSPLHF. DNA of the CDR3: TGTGCCAGCAGCTTAGGTGGGACAGAGAATTCACCCCTCCACTTT. The chain uses TRBV7-9 and TRBJ1-6, with 7 bases that match TRBD1. This CDR3 contains 15 residues. With V trimmed by 1 base and J by 7 bases, 4 bases remained unmatched. From germline, CDR1 is SEHNR and CDR2 FQNEAQ (reference sequence).